This T cell receptor beta chain stems from a study of T cell repertoires in cytomegalovirus infection. The overall study: HLA-B-restricted CMV epitopes that are well studied were used alongside recently identified HLA-C-restricted ones. Study results and caveats: HLA-C-restricted CMV-specific TCR beta clonotypes prevailed in the ex vivo response.

Using its own MiXCR run on the reads, TCRdb lists one record per CDR3 protein. The data show about 770,000 distinct CDR3 sequences, 25% to 30% seen once. There are 14 residues in the CDR3. V was shortened by 7 bases and J by 0 bases, with 10 bases between the two germline ends. Concerning this clonotype itself: Its target is not known.

The receptor's source is a human donor in good health (CMV status not recorded). Some clones in this sample may be carry-over from other donors' samples. Specimen: cultured CD8+ T cells from PBMCs, collected from culture after CMV antigen stimulation. The genes are TRBV12-3 or TRBV12-4 and TRBJ1-3; D unclear. The CDR3 is CASIDRGSGNTIYF. The CDR3 bases are TGTGCCAGCATAGACCGCGGCTCTGGAAACACCATATATTTT.